This is a list of T cell receptor beta chains from one sample in a study of T cells after yellow fever vaccination. Via MiXCR, TCRdb re-called the 5' RACE reads, giving one row per CDR3 protein. The repertoire holds about 320,000 distinct CDR3 sequences, with about 10% as singletons. The source was CD4+ T cells sorted from PBMCs, collected 45 days after the yellow fever booster vaccination. The receptors stem from a man between 18 and 29 years old who received the YFV17D yellow fever vaccine. The conserved cysteine and the conserved F or W are not part of the CDR3 here. The order of the fields is D gene, V gene, J gene, CDR3 protein. D genes are given only for firm matches.

>TRBD1|TRBV5-1|TRBJ1-6
ASSSQPTGQTSSPLH
>TRBD2|TRBV11-2|TRBJ2-1
ASSRRRLAGGIPFNEQF
>-|TRBV7-9|TRBJ1-5
ASSLGGRAQPQH
>-|TRBV7-9|TRBJ2-2
ASSFRAVAGELF
>TRBD1|TRBV27|TRBJ2-1
ASTLTGAYNEQF
>TRBD1|TRBV5-6|TRBJ2-3
ASSWGQVATDTQY
>TRBD2|TRBV6-2/TRBV6-3|TRBJ2-1
ASSYPLAGGRNNEQF
>-|TRBV5-1|TRBJ2-4
ASSLGRVRQNIQY
>TRBD1|TRBV7-6|TRBJ1-1
ASSPRQGNTEAF
>-|TRBV9|TRBJ2-3
ASSVEADQGTDTQY
>TRBD1|TRBV7-2|TRBJ1-4
ASSFPQGAVTEKLF
>-|TRBV27|TRBJ2-4
ARNPVRNIQY
>-|TRBV11-2|TRBJ2-3
ASSLERGSQQY
>-|TRBV7-2|TRBJ2-3
ASSLAGGNTDTQY
>TRBD1|TRBV9|TRBJ2-1
ASSARQGPWNEQF
>-|TRBV15|TRBJ2-3
ATSRVRGQPDTQY
>-|TRBV10-3|TRBJ1-6
AIGTGHNSPLH
>TRBD1|TRBV29-1|TRBJ2-5
SARQGGETQY
>TRBD1|TRBV5-1|TRBJ1-4
ASSSDRRTNEKLF